This T cell receptor beta chain was captured by sequencing in a study of regulatory T cells in long-lasting Graves disease. The authors built TCR beta libraries using iRepertoire HTBI primers and Arm-PCR of CDR3 regions. TCRdb passed the multiplex PCR reads through MiXCR, listing each CDR3 protein once. The repertoire includes some 200,000 distinct CDR3 sequences, 15% to 20% of them detected once, and 10% to 15% sits in the top ten. The germline V gene has CDR1 MDHEN and CDR2 SYDVKM. V lost 6 bases, J lost 8 bases, and 10 bases stayed unmatched. The CDR3 extends over 14 amino acids. The sample's time point: newly diagnosed GD, antithyroid drugs for less than 3 months. PBMC RNA served as the TCR library source. General study points: TRBV28 was favored in persistent disease, as were TRBJ1-2 and TRBJ2-5.

This clonotype was counted ten times or more. Its target is not known. This same sample was also taken into another study, of T cells in Graves' hyperthyroidism and ophthalmopathy. According to that study: Among thyroid clonotypes expanded above 0.001, most also appeared in blood.

This clonotype was sampled from a young woman with Graves disease. Here the sequenced sample was peripheral blood mononuclear cells (PBMCs), taken at new diagnosis, from a patient treated with antithyroid drugs. The chain combines TRBV28 with TRBJ1-1, with 9 positions matching TRBD1. CDR3 sequence: CASRPGQGIYEAFF. DNA of the CDR3: TGTGCCAGCAGGCCCGGACAGGGGATTTACGAAGCTTTCTTT.